Shown below are 29 T cell receptor beta chains from a single sample sequenced in a study of response to subunit inactivated influenza vaccine. TCRdb processed the RT-PCR reads anew with MiXCR; each CDR3 protein has one entry. The sample holds hundreds of thousands of distinct CDR3 sequences; less than 15% are singletons and the top ten take about 7.6%. The material sequenced was PBMCs from blood, taken 14 days before vaccination. These receptors all come from a man aged 50 to 60 who received an inactivated influenza vaccine.

Only a few counts were recorded for this clonotype. The gene calls are TRBV2 and TRBJ1-1; D not certain. Trimming cost V 9 bases and J 0 bases, with 8 bases left between them. The V gene's germline CDR1 is SNHLY and CDR2 FYNNEI. There are 12 residues in the CDR3. The CDR3 sequence: CARYPMNTEAFF. The CDR3 DNA reads as TGTGCCAGGTACCCGATGAACACTGAAGCTTTCTTT. The variable domain in full, completed from reference TRBV2 and TRBJ1-1, reads EPEVTQTPSHQVTQMGQEVILRCVPISNHLYFYWYRQILGQKVEFLVSFYNNEISEKSEIFDDQFSVERPDGSNFTLKIRSTKLEDSAMYFCARYPMNTEAFFGQGTRLTVV.

The V gene is TRBV10-3, the J gene TRBJ2-7; D possibly matches TRBD1 or TRBD2 (5 bases each). CDR3 size: 15 residues. Germline CDR1 reads ENHRY; CDR2 reads SYGVKD. V lost 6 bases and J 1 base, leaving 16 bases between the germline ends. The DNA for the CDR3 is TGTGCCATCAGAGAACCGGGACGGGCGTCCTACGAGCAGTACTTC. As protein: CAIREPGRASYEQYF.

This clonotype was counted a few times. The rearrangement uses TRBV6-5 and TRBJ2-1; TRBD2 matches at 11 bases. Germline V gene lookup returns CDR1 MNHEY and CDR2 SVGAGI. With 3 bases clipped from V and 4 bases from J, the junction kept 5 bases outside the gene matches. The CDR3 loop spans 16 amino acids. In DNA, the CDR3 is TGTGCCAGCAGTTATACCGGGACTAGCGGATACAATGAGCAGTTCTTC. Protein: CASSYTGTSGYNEQFF.

The chain carries TRBV5-1 and TRBJ2-5, with D possibly TRBD2 on 7 matching bases. This CDR3 comprises 15 residues. V was shortened by 2 bases and J by 4 bases, with 15 bases between the two germline ends. Germline V gene sequence: CDR1 SGHRS, CDR2 YFSETQ. The CDR3 coding sequence is TGCGCCAGCAGCTTAACCGGGGGGCCGCGAGAGACCCAGTACTTC. Protein: CASSLTGGPRETQYF.

This clonotype appeared many times. The chain joins TRBV4-3 to TRBJ2-2, with D unclear. The V gene's germline CDR1 is LGHNA and CDR2 YSLEER. The CDR3 runs to 15 residues. Trimming shortened V by 4 bases and J by 4 bases, and 13 bases separated the two germline ends. The CDR3 protein is CASSRVDGVTGELFF. CDR3 bases: TGCGCCAGCAGCCGGGTTGATGGCGTCACCGGGGAGCTGTTTTTT.

This clonotype was detected many times. This rearrangement joins TRBV20-1 to TRBJ1-3, with TRBD1 matching 7 bases. The CDR3 loop spans 13 amino acids. Per the germline V gene, CDR1 is DFQATT and CDR2 is SNEGSKA (reference sequence). V dropped 6 bases and J dropped 4; count of bases not matched to a gene: 6. CDR3 protein: CSAITGVGNTIYF. CDR3 bases: TGCAGTGCAATAACAGGGGTGGGAAACACCATATATTTT.

In its sample, this clonotype was seen a few times. The chain uses TRBV11-1 and TRBJ2-1; D may match TRBD1 or TRBD2 (5 bases each). This CDR3 is 17 amino acids long. The V end was cut by 4 bases, the J end by 0 bases, with 16 bases between. Looked up from germline, CDR1 is SGHAT and CDR2 is FQDESV (reference sequence). The CDR3, as DNA: TGTGCCAGCAGCTCGGGTCCGGGGCCCAGCTCCTACAATGAGCAGTTCTTC. Translated: CASSSGPGPSSYNEQFF. Complete variable domain (other parts from reference TRBV11-1 and TRBJ2-1): EAEVAQSPRYKITEKSQAVAFWCDPISGHATLYWYRQILGQGPELLVQFQDESVVDDSQLPKDRFSAERLKGVDSTLKIQPAELGDSAMYLCASSSGPGPSSYNEQFFGPGTRLTVL.

Only a few counts were recorded for this clonotype. V gene TRBV4-3 combines with J gene TRBJ2-3; 8 nucleotides line up with TRBD2. This CDR3 is built from 14 residues. J lost 5 bases, V lost 4 bases, and 5 bases had no gene match. The germline gives CDR1 LGHNA, CDR2 YSLEER. The CDR3 region is CASSPAGGLDTQYF. The CDR3, as DNA: TGCGCCAGCAGCCCCGCGGGGGGTTTAGATACGCAGTATTTT.

V usage is TRBV14 and J usage is TRBJ2-3, with D unresolved. CDR3 length: 14 residues. Germline V gives CDR1 SGHDN, CDR2 FVKESK. With 4 bases removed from V and 0 bases from J, the gap between germline ends came to 8 bases. The CDR3, as DNA: TGTGCCAGCAGCCCTGGGATAAGCACAGATACGCAGTATTTT. It yields the protein CASSPGISTDTQYF.

V is TRBV28 and J is TRBJ2-7, with a possible D match to TRBD1 (6 bases). V was clipped by 8 bases and J by 7 bases, with 24 bases between them. CDR1 and CDR2 from the germline V gene are MDHEN and SYDVKM. This CDR3 has 15 amino acids. The CDR3 loop reads CASQSAAGAAWEQYF. For the CDR3, the DNA is TGTGCCAGCCAGAGCGCGGCAGGGGCCGCTTGGGAGCAGTACTTC. The complete variable domain, with remaining parts taken from reference TRBV28 and TRBJ2-7, reads DVKVTQSSRYLVKRTGEKVFLECVQDMDHENMFWYRQDPGLGLRLIYFSYDVKMKEKGDIPEGYSVSREKKERFSLILESASTNQTSMYLCASQSAAGAAWEQYFGPGTRLTVT.

In this sample, this clonotype turned up many times. The rearrangement links TRBV12-2 to TRBJ2-3; the D segment call TRBD2 is taken from the table without a DNA check. TRBV12-2 is a pseudogene. The length of the CDR3 is 17 residues. CDR3 bases: TGTGCAAGTCGCTTAGCGAGTCGGGGGGGATACACAGATACGCAGTATTTT. Its translation is CASRLASRGGYTDTQYF.

Worth noting for this clonotype: Its ends do not fully match the called genes, so a read error is possible. The chain is built from TRBV20-1 and TRBJ2-2; TRBD2 aligns across 8 bases. The CDR3 runs to 15 residues. CDR1 and CDR2 (germline): DFQATT, SNEGSKA (reference sequence). The CDR3 region is CSARPTGTSDGELYF. CDR3 in DNA: TGCAGTGCTCGCCCTACCGGGACTAGTGACGGGGAGCTGTATTTT.

On this clonotype: A much larger clone lies a single base off, so this may be a read error. V is TRBV2 and J is TRBJ2-7, with no clear D. V was clipped by 0 bases and J by 0 bases, with 0 bases between them. The germline CDR1 and CDR2 sequences are SNHLY and FYNNEI. CDR3 length equals 12 residues. The CDR3 loop reads CASSEASYEQYF. DNA of the CDR3: TGTGCCAGCAGTGAAGCCTCCTACGAGCAGTACTTC.

The J gene is TRBJ2-1, the V gene TRBV10-3; 11 nucleotides agree with TRBD2. The CDR3 covers 17 residues. V shed 6 bases and J 10 bases; nucleotides not matched to a gene: 17. Germline CDR1 reads ENHRY; CDR2 reads SYGVKD. This CDR3 reads CAISPARLLAGGDEQFF. CDR3 nucleotides: TGTGCCATCAGCCCAGCCCGTCTTCTAGCGGGGGGTGACGAGCAGTTCTTC.

This clonotype was detected a few times. This chain links TRBV7-2 with TRBJ2-2; no reliable D call. The CDR3 loop spans 14 amino acids. Germline V lookup: CDR1 SGHTA, CDR2 FQGNSA. The V gene lost 4 bases and the J gene lost 5 bases, with 11 bases spanning the gap. The CDR3 here is CASSSFLKTGELFF. The CDR3 DNA is TGTGCCAGCAGCTCCTTCTTAAAAACCGGGGAGCTGTTTTTT. Together with reference TRBV7-2 and TRBJ2-2, the CDR3 gives the full variable domain: GAGVSQSPSNKVTEKGKDVELRCDPISGHTALYWYRQSLGQGLEFLIYFQGNSAPDKSGLPSDRFSAERTGGSVSTLTIQRTQQEDSAVYLCASSSFLKTGELFFGEGSRLTVL.

This clonotype was detected ten times or more. This chain uses TRBV5-1 with TRBJ2-3, with a weak D call TRBD1 (6 bases). Germline V gene data show CDR1 as SGHRS and CDR2 as YFSETQ. V dropped 3 bases and J dropped 4 bases, with 12 bases sitting between them. The CDR3 length is 14 residues. DNA for the CDR3: TGCGCCAGCAGCTCACAGGGACGGGCAGATACGCAGTATTTT. Translating gives CASSSQGRADTQYF.

The sample holds a few counts of this clonotype. This rearrangement joins TRBV12-3 or TRBV12-4 to TRBJ2-3, with 11 nucleotides matching TRBD1. J gave up 4 bases and V 6 bases, and 9 bases lay outside the gene matches. CDR3 length: 16 amino acids. The CDR3 DNA is TGTGCCAGCAGGTGGGACAGGGGGAGTCAGTCAGATACGCAGTATTTT. Its translation: CASRWDRGSQSDTQYF.

This chain links TRBV3-1 with TRBJ2-7; D uncertain. CDR1 LGHDT and CDR2 YNNKEL come from the germline V gene (reference sequence). V was pared by 4 bases and J by 1 base, with 17 bases between. There are 16 residues in the CDR3. The CDR3 protein is CASSPTHGIGSYEQYF. The CDR3 DNA reads as TGTGCCAGCAGCCCAACCCACGGAATAGGGTCCTACGAGCAGTACTTC.

This clonotype appeared many times. This chain joins TRBV20-1 and TRBJ2-5, with TRBD2 matching over 8 bases. The V and J ends lost 0 bases and 5 bases, in that order; junction bases with no gene match: 8. Germline V lookup: CDR1 DFQATT, CDR2 SNEGSKA (reference sequence). This CDR3 has 15 residues. The CDR3 nucleotides read TGCAGTGCTAGAGATGGACGGGGGGGCCCTGAGACCCAGTACTTC. Translated: CSARDGRGGPETQYF.

The table lists this clonotype with a few counts. The chain is built from TRBV12-3 or TRBV12-4 and TRBJ1-3; tentative D call: TRBD1 (5 bases). The ends were cut back, 7 bases at V and 0 bases at J, with 13 bases in the middle. This CDR3 has 15 amino acids. DNA for the CDR3: TGTGCCAGCACCCCAAGGGGTTACTCTGGAAACACCATATATTTT. It is translated as CASTPRGYSGNTIYF.

The gene calls are TRBV11-2 and TRBJ2-7, with TRBD2 matching over 15 bases. The CDR3 sequence is 16 residues long. V shed 5 bases and J 2 bases; nucleotides not matched to a gene: 4. Germline assignment: CDR1 SGHAT and CDR2 FQNNGV. The CDR3 reads CASSIGLAGGPYEQYF. The CDR3 nucleotides are TGTGCCAGCAGCATCGGACTAGCGGGAGGGCCCTACGAGCAGTACTTC.

This clonotype was seen more than once but under ten times. The rearrangement links TRBV6-2 or TRBV6-3 to TRBJ2-2, with a weak D call TRBD2 (6 bases). The CDR3 runs 15 residues. Trimming removed 5 bases from V and 9 bases from J, with 19 bases in between. Per the germline V gene, CDR1 is MNHEY and CDR2 is SVGEGT. In DNA form, the CDR3 reads TGTGCCAGCAGTCCCACTAGCCCCGAAGCCAGGGAGCTGTTTTTT. Its protein is CASSPTSPEARELFF.

This clonotype was seen more than once but under ten times. The chain combines TRBV5-5 with TRBJ2-3; TRBD1 aligns across 7 bases. The CDR3 sequence is 15 residues long. The germline gives CDR1 SGHKS, CDR2 YYEKEE (reference sequence). The junction had 4 bases not matched to a gene; V was cut back by 2 bases and J by 1 base. CDR3 in amino acids: CASSLRDSGTDTQYF. The CDR3 DNA reads TGTGCCAGCAGCTTACGGGACAGTGGCACAGATACGCAGTATTTT.

This clonotype has a handful of counts. The V and J genes are TRBV20-1 and TRBJ1-1; D gene unclear. Germline CDR1 is DFQATT and CDR2 is SNEGSKA (reference sequence). Trimming removed 0 bases from V and 0 bases from J, with 14 bases in between. The CDR3 contains 16 residues. The CDR3 region has the DNA TGCAGTGCTAGAGACCCTTCCACACTAATGAACACTGAAGCTTTCTTT. Its protein is CSARDPSTLMNTEAFF.

There are a few counts of this clonotype. V usage is TRBV4-3 and J usage is TRBJ2-1; 14 bases map to TRBD2. V gave up 3 bases and J gave up 9 bases; unmatched junction bases: 4. The CDR3 has 15 amino acids. Germline V gene data show CDR1 as LGHNA and CDR2 as YSLEER. The CDR3 DNA is TGCGCCAGCAGCCAGACTAGCGGGGGGGCACTTGAGCAGTTCTTC. Translation gives CASSQTSGGALEQFF.

This clonotype was seen a few times. The rearrangement uses TRBV11-2 and TRBJ2-1; 8 positions agree with TRBD2. Germline CDR1 and CDR2: SGHAT and FQNNGV. The ends lost 1 base at V and 4 bases at J; junction bases unmatched: 6. This CDR3 region has 16 residues. The chain's CDR3 is CASSLVLRGGYNEQFF. CDR3 in DNA: TGTGCCAGCAGCTTAGTCCTCCGGGGGGGGTACAATGAGCAGTTCTTC.

The sample holds a few counts of this clonotype. This chain joins TRBV28 and TRBJ2-3, with 9 bases lining up with TRBD1. Losses at the gene ends were 2 bases for V and 1 base for J; bases not matched to a gene: 7. The CDR3 consists of 17 residues. Germline loops: CDR1 MDHEN, CDR2 SYDVKM. CDR3 bases: TGTGCCAGCAGTTTACCGACAGGGGGTATGGGCACAGATACGCAGTATTTT. Protein: CASSLPTGGMGTDTQYF.

The chain couples TRBV6-1 to TRBJ2-5, with 10 positions matching TRBD1. Germline V gives CDR1 MNHNS, CDR2 SASEGT. This CDR3 has 14 amino acids. V gave up 8 bases and J gave up 1 base; unmatched junction bases: 4. In nucleotides, the CDR3 is TGTGCCAGCGGCTGGACAGGGGGCCAAGAGACCCAGTACTTC. It codes for CASGWTGGQETQYF.

This clonotype was seen a handful of times. The chain employs TRBV28 and TRBJ2-1; no reliable D call. The germline V gene has CDR1 MDHEN and CDR2 SYDVKM. Trimming cost V 5 bases and J 9 bases, with 8 bases left between them. The CDR3 totals 11 residues. The CDR3: CASSPTFEQFF. CDR3 sequence (DNA): TGTGCCAGCAGTCCCACGTTTGAGCAGTTCTTC.